The 21 T cell receptor beta chains below all came from one sample that was sequenced in a study of T cell responses to AZD1222 COVID-19 vaccine (dated by TCRdb to 2020 to 2023). The time point tag for this specimen amounts to: baseline before first vaccination. Library preparation was by the immunoSEQ multiplex PCR assay. The table was pulled from immuneACCESS by TCRdb, which kept in-frame rearrangements only. Such tables lose some clones; where checked, under half of the loss comes from unresolved V genes, and the rest has no known cause. This sample holds about 120,000 clones; approximately 91% were observed only once. The ten largest clonotypes hold 5% to 6.5% of the sample. Specimen: peripheral blood, collected on day 0 of AZD1222 vaccination. The source is an adult in good health.

The J gene is TRBJ1-1, the V gene TRBV7-9; D is unclear. Germline V gene lookup returns CDR1 SEHNR and CDR2 FQNEAQ (reference sequence). CDR3 length equals 15 residues. Between the trimmed V and J ends, which lost 6 bases and 0 bases, there was a span of 14 bases. The CDR3 loop is CASSSSRAMNTEAFF. In nucleotides, the CDR3 is TGTGCCAGCAGTTCATCGAGGGCGATGAACACTGAAGCTTTCTTT.

In nucleotides, the CDR3 is TGCGCCAGCAGCCTGGAGCGGGGGACAGATACGCAGTATTTT. This codes for CASSLERGTDTQYF. The chain couples TRBV4-3 to TRBJ2-3; TRBD2 agrees at 8 bases. This CDR3 has 14 amino acids. The trim removed 4 bases at V and 3 bases at J, leaving 3 bases unmatched. Germline CDR1 is LGHNA and CDR2 is YSLEER.

J is TRBJ1-2 and V is TRBV4-1; 8 positions match TRBD1. V lost 4 bases to trimming and J lost 3 bases; unmatched junction nucleotides: 4. In germline, CDR1 is MGHRA, CDR2 YSYEKL. The CDR3 runs 14 residues. CDR3 in DNA: TGCGCCAGCAGCCCGGGACAGGAATACTATGGCTACACCTTC. Translated, it gives CASSPGQEYYGYTF.

This clone has only one observation. The chain employs TRBV5-1 and TRBJ2-1; the D gene is possibly TRBD1 (6 bases). Germline values: CDR1 SGHRS, CDR2 YFSETQ. The CDR3 loop spans 15 amino acids. Trimming left V 2 bases short and J 1 base short, with 10 bases between. For the CDR3, the DNA is TGCGCCAGCAGCTTCGATCAGGGGTCCTACAATGAGCAGTTCTTC. It specifies CASSFDQGSYNEQFF.

The chain has TRBV2 and TRBJ1-2, with 7 nucleotides matching TRBD1. The trim removed 2 bases at V and 3 bases at J, leaving 6 bases unmatched. Germline V gives CDR1 SNHLY, CDR2 FYNNEI. The CDR3 sequence is 15 residues long. CDR3 residues: CASSELGRGDYGYTF. The CDR3 DNA reads TGTGCCAGCAGTGAACTCGGCAGGGGGGACTATGGCTACACCTTC.

This clone was counted between two and nine times. This chain links TRBV5-4 with TRBJ1-3; D unresolved. Germline CDR1 SGHNT, CDR2 YYREEE (reference sequence). The CDR3 loop spans 15 amino acids. Between the trimmed V and J ends, which lost 1 base and 2 bases, there was a span of 10 bases. CDR3 residues: CASSLSPVTGNTIYF. The CDR3 DNA is TGTGCCAGCAGCTTGTCTCCAGTAACTGGAAACACCATATATTTT.

About this clone itself: This sequence may be a read error, since a much larger clone differs from it by one base. The chain uses TRBV3-1 (or the pseudogene TRBV3-2) and TRBJ1-2; TRBD1 might be the D (6 bases). The V gene lost 0 bases and the J gene lost 4 bases, with 6 bases spanning the gap. Germline CDR1 reads LGHDT; CDR2 reads YNNKEL (reference sequence). CDR3 length: 13 residues. DNA for the CDR3: TGTGCCAGCAGCCAAGACAGGGGCTATGGCTACACCTTC. Translating gives CASSQDRGYGYTF.

The gene calls are TRBV2 and TRBJ2-3; 8 bases align to TRBD1. CDR3 length equals 16 residues. The V and J ends lost 3 bases and 4 bases, in that order; junction bases with no gene match: 9. In germline, CDR1 is SNHLY, CDR2 FYNNEI. The CDR3 DNA follows: TGTGCCAGCAGTGAGGTTGGACAGGGAACCTCAGATACGCAGTATTTT. Protein sequence: CASSEVGQGTSDTQYF.

This chain links TRBV6-6 with TRBJ2-3, with no clear D. CDR3 length: 13 amino acids. Germline CDR1 reads MNHNY; CDR2 reads SVGAGI (reference sequence). V shed 0 bases and J shed 6 bases, with 7 bases lying between them. CDR3: CASSYSWRDTQYF. The CDR3 bases are TGTGCCAGCAGTTACTCATGGCGGGATACGCAGTATTTT.

The chain carries TRBV4-1 and TRBJ1-1; 9 bases are a match to TRBD1. Germline V gene lookup returns CDR1 MGHRA and CDR2 YSYEKL. Germline trimming cut 6 bases from V and 2 bases from J; bases unmatched to any gene: 4. CDR3 length: 14 residues. In DNA, the CDR3 is TGCGCCAGCAGGATACAGGGGGCCAACACTGAAGCTTTCTTT. It yields the protein CASRIQGANTEAFF.

The chain carries TRBV10-3 and TRBJ1-1; no clear D gene. The V gene's germline CDR1 is ENHRY and CDR2 SYGVKD. Deletions cut 3 bases from V and 8 bases from J, with 10 bases between. This CDR3 contains 12 residues. The chain's CDR3 is CAISDSRREAFF. The CDR3 coding sequence is TGTGCCATCAGTGATAGCCGCCGCGAAGCTTTCTTT.

This rearrangement joins TRBV6-5 to TRBJ2-1, with 12 bases aligning to TRBD1. V lost 6 bases and J lost 8; bases outside the gene matches: 5. The CDR3 is 14 amino acids. Looked up from germline, CDR1 is MNHEY and CDR2 is SVGAGI. The CDR3 DNA sequence: TGTGCCAGCAGGGGACAGGGGGCTTTCTATGAGCAGTTCTTC. Translating gives CASRGQGAFYEQFF.

Concerning this clone: The same CDR3 arises from other DNA sequences in this sample as well. The CDR3 region has the DNA TGTGCCAGCAGTTTAGGTCAGCCCCAGCATTTT. Protein product: CASSLGQPQHF. This chain links TRBV12-3 or TRBV12-4 with TRBJ1-5; no definite D call. The ends were cut back, 1 base at V and 6 bases at J, with 1 base in the middle. The CDR3 runs to 11 residues.

The genes are TRBV19 and TRBJ2-2, with 8 positions matching TRBD2. The germline gives CDR1 LNHDA, CDR2 SQIVND (reference sequence). V was clipped by 6 bases and J by 4 bases; unmatched bases: 10. CDR3 length: 16 residues. Here the CDR3 DNA reads TGTGCCAGTAGCCTTCCCGGGGGGGTTGGCACCGGGGAGCTGTTTTTT. As protein: CASSLPGGVGTGELFF.

This sequence joins TRBV7-9 and TRBJ2-2, with D perhaps assigned TRBD1 or TRBD2 (5 bases each). Germline CDR1 is SEHNR and CDR2 is FQNEAQ (reference sequence). This CDR3 is built from 15 residues. V lost 7 bases, J lost 4 bases, and 16 bases lay in between. Written as DNA, the CDR3 is TGTGCCAGCATCACCGGGGCCCCGGGCACCGGGGAGCTGTTTTTT. This encodes CASITGAPGTGELFF.

The rearrangement uses TRBV9 and TRBJ2-1; D perhaps matches TRBD2 (6 bases). The CDR3 is 15 amino acids. Trimming stripped 2 bases from V and 0 bases from J, with 9 bases between. CDR1 and CDR2 (germline): SGDLS, YYNGEE. For the CDR3, the DNA is TGTGCCAGCAGCGTCCAGGGAGGCTCCTACAATGAGCAGTTCTTC. It translates to CASSVQGGSYNEQFF. Based on the CDR3 plus reference TRBV9 and TRBJ2-1, the full variable domain is DSGVTQTPKHLITATGQRVTLRCSPRSGDLSVYWYQQSLDQGLQFLIQYYNGEERAKGNILERFSAQQFPDLHSELNLSSLELGDSALYFCASSVQGGSYNEQFFGPGTRLTVL.

CDR3 bases: TGCGCCAGCAGCTTTTTACCAGGACTTGACACTGAAGCTTTCTTT. Residues: CASSFLPGLDTEAFF. The chain has TRBV5-1 and TRBJ1-1, with unresolved D. The CDR3 extends over 15 amino acids. Germline CDR1 reads SGHRS; CDR2 reads YFSETQ. With 2 bases removed from V and 3 bases from J, the gap between germline ends came to 14 bases.

CDR3 region: CASSLRASGPQETQYF. CDR3 DNA sequence: TGTGCCAGCAGCTTGCGGGCTAGCGGGCCACAAGAGACCCAGTACTTC. This rearrangement joins TRBV5-6 to TRBJ2-5; TRBD2 agrees at 8 bases. V gave up 1 base and J gave up 2 bases; unmatched junction bases: 7. The CDR3 contains 16 residues. Per the germline V gene, CDR1 is SGHDT and CDR2 is YYEEEE.

In this sample, this clone is medium-sized (0.01 to 0.1%). The J gene is TRBJ2-2, the V gene TRBV4-2; TRBD2 matches 8 bases. Per germline, CDR1 LGHNA and CDR2 YNFKEQ. After removal of 1 base from V and 3 bases from J, the junction contained 4 bases not matched to a gene. This CDR3 is 16 amino acids long. This chain's CDR3 is CASSQVSGGDTGELFF. The CDR3, as DNA: TGTGCCAGCAGCCAAGTAAGCGGGGGTGACACCGGGGAGCTGTTTTTT.

This rearrangement joins TRBV6-5 to TRBJ1-5; D ambiguous. This CDR3 spans 13 amino acids. The germline V gene encodes CDR1 MNHEY and CDR2 SVGAGI. V was trimmed by 7 bases and J by 5 bases, leaving 12 bases between them. Here the CDR3 reads CASMGGRDQPQHF. The CDR3 coding sequence is TGTGCCAGCATGGGAGGTAGGGATCAGCCCCAGCATTTT.

The CDR3 DNA reads as TGTGCCAGCAGCGCTAGTGGGACTAGCGGGGGTCTTGAGCAGTTCTTC. Translation: CASSASGTSGGLEQFF. The chain recombines TRBV7-9 with TRBJ2-1, with 14 bases that match TRBD2. Germline values: CDR1 SEHNR, CDR2 FQNEAQ (reference sequence). V dropped 5 bases and J dropped 9; count of bases not matched to a gene: 9. The CDR3 sequence is 16 residues long.